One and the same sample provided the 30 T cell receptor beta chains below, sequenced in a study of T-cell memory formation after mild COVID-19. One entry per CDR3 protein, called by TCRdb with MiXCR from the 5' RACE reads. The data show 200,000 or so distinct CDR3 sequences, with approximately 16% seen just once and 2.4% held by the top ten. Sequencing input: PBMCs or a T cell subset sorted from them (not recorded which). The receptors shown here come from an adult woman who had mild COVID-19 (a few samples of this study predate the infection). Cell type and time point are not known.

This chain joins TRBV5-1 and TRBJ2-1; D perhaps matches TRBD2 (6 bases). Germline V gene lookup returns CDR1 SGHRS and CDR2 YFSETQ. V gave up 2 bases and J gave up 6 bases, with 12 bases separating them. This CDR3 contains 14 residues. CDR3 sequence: CASSFRAGPNEQFF. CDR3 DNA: TGCGCCAGCAGCTTCAGAGCGGGTCCCAATGAGCAGTTCTTC.

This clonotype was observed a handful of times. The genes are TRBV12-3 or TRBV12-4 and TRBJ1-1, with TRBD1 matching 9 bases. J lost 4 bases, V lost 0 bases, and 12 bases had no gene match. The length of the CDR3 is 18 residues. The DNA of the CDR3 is TGTGCCAGCAGTTTAGCGGGACAGGGAATCCTTATTTCCACTGAAGCTTTCTTT. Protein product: CASSLAGQGILISTEAFF.

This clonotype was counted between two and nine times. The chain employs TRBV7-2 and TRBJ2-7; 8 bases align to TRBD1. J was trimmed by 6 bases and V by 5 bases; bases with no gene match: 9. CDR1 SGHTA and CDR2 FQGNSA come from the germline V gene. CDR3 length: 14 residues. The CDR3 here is CASSPDRGNLEQYF. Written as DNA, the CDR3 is TGTGCCAGCAGCCCCGACAGGGGAAATCTCGAGCAGTACTTC.

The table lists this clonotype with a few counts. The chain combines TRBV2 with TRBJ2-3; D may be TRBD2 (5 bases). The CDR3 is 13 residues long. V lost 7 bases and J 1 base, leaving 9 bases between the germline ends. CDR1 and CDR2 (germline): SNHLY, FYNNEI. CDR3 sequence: CASKRDRTDTQYF. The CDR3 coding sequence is TGTGCCAGCAAGAGGGATCGCACAGATACGCAGTATTTT.

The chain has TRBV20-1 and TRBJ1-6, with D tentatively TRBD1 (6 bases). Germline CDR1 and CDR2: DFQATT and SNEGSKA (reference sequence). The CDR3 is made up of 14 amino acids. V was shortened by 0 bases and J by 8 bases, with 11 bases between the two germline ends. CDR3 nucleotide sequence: TGCAGTGCTAGAGACCAGGGGACCGATTCACCCCTCCACTTT. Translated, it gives CSARDQGTDSPLHF.

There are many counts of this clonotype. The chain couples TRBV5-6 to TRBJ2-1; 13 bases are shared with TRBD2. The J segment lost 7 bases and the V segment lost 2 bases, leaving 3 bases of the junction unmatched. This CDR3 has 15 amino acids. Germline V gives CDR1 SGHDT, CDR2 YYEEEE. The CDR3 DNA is TGTGCCAGCAGCTTCCGGACTAGCGGGAGAAATGAGCAGTTCTTC. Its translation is CASSFRTSGRNEQFF.

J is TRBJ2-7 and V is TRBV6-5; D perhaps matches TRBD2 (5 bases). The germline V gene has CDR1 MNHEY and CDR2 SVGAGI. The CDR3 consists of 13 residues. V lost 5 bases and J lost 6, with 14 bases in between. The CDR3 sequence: CASSTTIGSEQYF. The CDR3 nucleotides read TGTGCCAGCAGTACGACCATTGGGAGCGAGCAGTACTTC.

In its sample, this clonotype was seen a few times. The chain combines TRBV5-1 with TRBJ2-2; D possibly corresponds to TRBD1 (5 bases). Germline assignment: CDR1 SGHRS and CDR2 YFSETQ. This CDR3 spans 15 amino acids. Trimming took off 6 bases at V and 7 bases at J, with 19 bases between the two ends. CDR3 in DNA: TGCGCCAGCAAATTCCAGGGATCTATGAGCGGGGAGCTGTTTTTT. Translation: CASKFQGSMSGELFF.

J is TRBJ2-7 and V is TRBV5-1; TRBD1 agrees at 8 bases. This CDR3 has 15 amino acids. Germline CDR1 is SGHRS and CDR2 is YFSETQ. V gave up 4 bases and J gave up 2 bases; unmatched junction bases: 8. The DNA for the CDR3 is TGCGCCAGCAGCACGGGACAGGCAAGTCCCTACGAGCAGTACTTC. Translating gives CASSTGQASPYEQYF.

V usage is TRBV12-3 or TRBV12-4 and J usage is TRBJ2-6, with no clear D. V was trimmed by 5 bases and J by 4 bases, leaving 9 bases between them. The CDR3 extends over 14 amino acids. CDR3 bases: TGTGCCAGCAGTCCCGACCGGGGGGCCAACGTCCTGACTTTC. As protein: CASSPDRGANVLTF.

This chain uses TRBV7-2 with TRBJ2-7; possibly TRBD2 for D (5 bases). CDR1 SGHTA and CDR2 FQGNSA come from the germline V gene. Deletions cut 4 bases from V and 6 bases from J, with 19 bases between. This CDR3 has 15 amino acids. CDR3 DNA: TGTGCCAGCAGCTCCCCCGGGCCAGAGGGCTTCGAGCAGTACTTC. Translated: CASSSPGPEGFEQYF.

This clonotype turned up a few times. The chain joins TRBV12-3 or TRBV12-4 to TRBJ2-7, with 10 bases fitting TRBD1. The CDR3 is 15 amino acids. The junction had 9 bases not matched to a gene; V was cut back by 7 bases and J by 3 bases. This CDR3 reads CASTRQGARYYEQYF. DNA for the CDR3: TGTGCCAGCACCAGACAGGGGGCGAGATACTACGAGCAGTACTTC.

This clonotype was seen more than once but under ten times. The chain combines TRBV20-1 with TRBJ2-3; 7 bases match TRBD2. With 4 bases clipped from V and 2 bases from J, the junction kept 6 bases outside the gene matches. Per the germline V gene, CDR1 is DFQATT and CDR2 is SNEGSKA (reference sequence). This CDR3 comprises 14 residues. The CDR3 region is CSAISGTTTDTQYF. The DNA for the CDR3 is TGCAGTGCTATCTCCGGGACTACCACAGATACGCAGTATTTT.

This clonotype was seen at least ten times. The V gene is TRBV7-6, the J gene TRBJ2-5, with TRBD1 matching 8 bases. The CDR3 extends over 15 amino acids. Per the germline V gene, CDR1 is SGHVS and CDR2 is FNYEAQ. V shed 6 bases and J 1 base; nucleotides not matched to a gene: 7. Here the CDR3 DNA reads TGTGCCAGCAGGCAGGGACAGGCGGTCCAAGAGACCCAGTACTTC. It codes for CASRQGQAVQETQYF.

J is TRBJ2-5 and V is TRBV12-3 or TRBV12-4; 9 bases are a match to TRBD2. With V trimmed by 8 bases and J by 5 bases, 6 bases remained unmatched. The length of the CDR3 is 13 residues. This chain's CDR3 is CASGTSSVETQYF. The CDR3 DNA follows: TGTGCCAGCGGGACTAGCTCGGTTGAGACCCAGTACTTC.

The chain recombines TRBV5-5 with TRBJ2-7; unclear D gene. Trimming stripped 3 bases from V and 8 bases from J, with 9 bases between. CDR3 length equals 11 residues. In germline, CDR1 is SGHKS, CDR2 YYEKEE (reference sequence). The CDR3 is CASSSQRQQYF. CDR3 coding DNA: TGTGCCAGCAGCTCACAGCGACAGCAGTACTTC.

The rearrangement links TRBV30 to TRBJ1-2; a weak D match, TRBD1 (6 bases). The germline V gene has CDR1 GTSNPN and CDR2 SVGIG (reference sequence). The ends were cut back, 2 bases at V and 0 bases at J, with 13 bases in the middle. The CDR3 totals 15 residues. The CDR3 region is CAWSSTGWPNYGYTF. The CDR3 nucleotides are TGTGCCTGGAGTTCAACAGGGTGGCCTAACTATGGCTACACCTTC.

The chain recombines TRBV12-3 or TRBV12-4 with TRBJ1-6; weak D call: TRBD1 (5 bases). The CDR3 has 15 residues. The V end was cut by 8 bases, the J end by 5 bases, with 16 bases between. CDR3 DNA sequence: TGTGCCAGCCCCCAAGCCCGACAGAATAATTCACCCCTCCACTTT. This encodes CASPQARQNNSPLHF.

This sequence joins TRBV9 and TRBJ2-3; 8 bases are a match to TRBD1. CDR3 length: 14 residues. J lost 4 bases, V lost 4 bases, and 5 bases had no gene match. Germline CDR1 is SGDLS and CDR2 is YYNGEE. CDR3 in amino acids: CASSPGGLADTQYF. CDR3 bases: TGTGCCAGCAGCCCAGGGGGCCTGGCAGATACGCAGTATTTT.

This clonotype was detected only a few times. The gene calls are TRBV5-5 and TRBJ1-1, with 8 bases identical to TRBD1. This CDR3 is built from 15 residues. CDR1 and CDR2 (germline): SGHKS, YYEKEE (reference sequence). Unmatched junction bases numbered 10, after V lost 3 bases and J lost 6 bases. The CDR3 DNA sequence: TGTGCCAGCAGCTCTCATGGGCAGGGGGCAGCTGAAGCTTTCTTT. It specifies CASSSHGQGAAEAFF.

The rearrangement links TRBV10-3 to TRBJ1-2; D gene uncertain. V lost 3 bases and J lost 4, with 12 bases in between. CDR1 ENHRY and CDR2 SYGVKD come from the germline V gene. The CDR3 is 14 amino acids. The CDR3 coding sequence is TGTGCCATCAGTGACACAACACGCGGCTATGGCTACACCTTC. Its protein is CAISDTTRGYGYTF.

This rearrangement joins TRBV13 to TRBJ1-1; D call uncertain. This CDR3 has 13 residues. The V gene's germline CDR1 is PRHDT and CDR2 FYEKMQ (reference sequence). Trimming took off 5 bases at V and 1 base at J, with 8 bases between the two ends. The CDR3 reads CASSTRQNTEAFF. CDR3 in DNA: TGTGCCAGCAGCACTAGACAGAACACTGAAGCTTTCTTT.

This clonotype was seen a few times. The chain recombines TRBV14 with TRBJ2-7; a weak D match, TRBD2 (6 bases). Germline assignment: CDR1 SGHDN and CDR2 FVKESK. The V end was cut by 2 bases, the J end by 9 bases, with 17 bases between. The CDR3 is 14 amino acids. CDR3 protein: CASSQPGTPVGQYF. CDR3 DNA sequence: TGTGCCAGCAGCCAACCCGGGACTCCAGTCGGGCAGTACTTC.

The CDR3 loop reads CASSLPRYEQYF. The DNA for the CDR3 is TGCGCCAGCAGCCTTCCCCGGTACGAGCAGTACTTC. The chain has TRBV4-1 and TRBJ2-7; D gene uncertain. This CDR3 has 12 amino acids. Germline CDR1 is MGHRA and CDR2 is YSYEKL. V was shortened by 4 bases and J by 4 bases, with 8 bases between the two germline ends.

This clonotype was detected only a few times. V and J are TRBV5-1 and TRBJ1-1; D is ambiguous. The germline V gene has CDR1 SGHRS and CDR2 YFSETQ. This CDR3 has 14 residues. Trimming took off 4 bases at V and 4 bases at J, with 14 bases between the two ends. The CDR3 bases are TGCGCCAGCAGCCCTTTAGGTGAGAGCACTGAAGCTTTCTTT. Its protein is CASSPLGESTEAFF.

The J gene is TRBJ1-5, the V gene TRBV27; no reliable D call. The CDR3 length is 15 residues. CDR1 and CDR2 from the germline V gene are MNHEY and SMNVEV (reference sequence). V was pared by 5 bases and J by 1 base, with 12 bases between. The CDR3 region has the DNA TGTGCCAGCAGTATCTCCTCAGAGAGCAATCAGCCCCAGCATTTT. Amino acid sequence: CASSISSESNQPQHF.

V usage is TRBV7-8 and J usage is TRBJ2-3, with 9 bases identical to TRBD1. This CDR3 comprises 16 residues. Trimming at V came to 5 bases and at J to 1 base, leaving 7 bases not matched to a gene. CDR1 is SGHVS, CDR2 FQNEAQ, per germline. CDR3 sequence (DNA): TGTGCCAGCAGCCATCTGGACAGGGGACGCACAGATACGCAGTATTTT. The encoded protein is CASSHLDRGRTDTQYF.

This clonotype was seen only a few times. The CDR3, as DNA: TGTGCCAGCAGCCTGGGACATGAAGGCTACACCTTC. It specifies CASSLGHEGYTF. The J gene is TRBJ1-2, the V gene TRBV5-6, with D possibly matching TRBD1 (6 bases). V was trimmed by 4 bases and J by 8 bases, leaving 12 bases between them. This CDR3 region has 12 residues. Per germline, CDR1 SGHDT and CDR2 YYEEEE. Combining the CDR3 with reference TRBV5-6 and TRBJ1-2 gives the whole variable domain DAGVTQSPTHLIKTRGQQVTLRCSPKSGHDTVSWYQQALGQGPQFIFQYYEEEERQRGNFPDRFSGHQFPNYSSELNVNALLLGDSALYLCASSLGHEGYTFGSGTRLTVV.

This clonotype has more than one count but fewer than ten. Written as DNA, the CDR3 is TGTGCCACCAGTCAGGCAGTACTCGGTCAGCCCCAGCATTTT. It encodes CATSQAVLGQPQHF. The V gene is TRBV15, the J gene TRBJ1-5, with no clear D. Trimming left V 6 bases short and J 6 bases short, with 15 bases between. The V gene's germline CDR1 is LNHNV and CDR2 YYDKDF (reference sequence). The CDR3 length is 14 residues.

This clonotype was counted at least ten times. The CDR3 reads CASSQDGIQETQYF. CDR3 bases: TGCGCCAGCAGCCAGGACGGTATCCAAGAGACCCAGTACTTC. The genes are TRBV4-1 and TRBJ2-5; D uncertain. This CDR3 contains 14 residues. The germline V gene encodes CDR1 MGHRA and CDR2 YSYEKL. V gave up 3 bases and J gave up 1 base, with 9 bases separating them.